This T cell receptor (beta chain) was sequenced for a study of blood T cell repertoires in COVID-19 (dated by TCRdb to the early 2020s). Study-level background: The collaborator samples originated in the United States, Italy and Spain and spanned the acute and convalescent phases of COVID-19. The prospective study material was composed of cDNA or gDNA derived from T cells, B-cell-depleted T cells, or PBMCs. The dataset comprised deeply sampled blood TCRbeta repertoires from subjects exposed to, actively infected with, or recovered from COVID-19. The repertoires were made available in a free public database intended to serve as a resource for research on the immune response to SARS-CoV-2. Samples were obtained from the ongoing ImmuneRACE study (first 160 participants) and from some 1,200 subjects provided by 6 global collaborators. A de-identified subject ID, COVID-19 status, age in years and sex were almost always included in the sample metadata. HLA class I and class II types, where available, came from metadata supplied by the sample provider rather than from assay-based typing.

Details on this clone: Its antigen has not been determined. Base qualities are not provided; no much larger clone lies one nucleotide away.

General findings and caveats noted by the study authors: Clinical and demographic metadata were provided uncurated, with the amount varying by source and participant.

In the prospective study, participants were roughly 18 to 95 years old, resided in 20 to 30 geographic areas of the United States, and were enrolled through a virtual design. In the prospective study, participants were assigned to cohorts based on the clinical history participants reported in a screening survey and a study questionnaire. ImmuneRACE Cohort 3 recovered participants were defined by two consecutive negative NP/OP PCR tests, healthcare professional clearance, or symptom resolution. In the prospective study, whole blood, serum and a nasopharyngeal or oropharyngeal swab were collected from each participant by mobile phlebotomists. Prospective study participants could optionally give additional blood draws and questionnaires over a roughly two-month period. Before DNA extraction, blood samples from the prospective study were shipped at room temperature or frozen. The immunoSEQ Assay, a bias-controlled multiplex PCR, was used to amplify TCRbeta CDR3 regions from genomic DNA. Regarding the original processing steps: The number of nucleated cells in each sample was estimated by amplification of reference gene primers within the assay. To quantify the absolute abundance of each unique TCRbeta CDR3 rearrangement, sequence reads were collapsed and filtered. For each sample, productive Simpson clonality was calculated by taking the square root of Simpson's diversity index across productive rearrangements. This immuneACCESS table, as held by TCRdb, lists in-frame sequences with V and J called but not all clones. Of the missing ones, under half trace to an unresolved V gene in checked studies; the others have no known cause. Clone size and the V and J calls come from that table; the DNA yielded D and trimming. Counted in this sample were fewer than 200,000 clones; 60% to 80% of them appeared once. Approximately 15% of the sample belongs to the ten largest clones.

The germline V gene supplies CDR1 SGHRS and CDR2 YFSETQ. The CDR3 runs 17 residues from the cysteine to the phenylalanine. The kept DNA is CDR3 alone, 51 bases in frame from the first base. V is cut by 4 bases and J by 2 bases, and the space between the germline ends is 19 bases. The source of this sequence is a woman aged 45-65 years who had recovered from COVID-19. The material sequenced was PBMCs or T cells enriched from blood (not recorded which). The rearrangement joined TRBV5-1 to TRBJ1-3, and TRBD1 may be the D gene, going by 6 matching bases. The CDR3 amino acid sequence is: CASSRAPGADAGNTIYF. At the DNA level, the sequence is TGCGCCAGCAGCCGCGCCCCAGGGGCTGACGCTGGAAACACCATATATTTT.